This entry concerns a single T cell receptor beta chain. Its antigen remains unknown. The record originates from a study of T cell responses to AZD1222 COVID-19 vaccine. Study as a whole: Second-dose intervals near 4 or 12 weeks were combined.

Study-level findings and limits: The number of AZD1222 recipients seropositive at baseline was only 6 or 7. Spike-wide vaccine-associated CD4 TCRs dominated at 160-218 and 743-854. There were mostly white British donors and more females than males, and clonal diversity was possibly underestimated.

Sequenced by immunoSEQ multiplex PCR; TCRdb stores in-frame clones only, minus some. The sample yields about 190,000 clones, almost 95% seen once. The input for sequencing was peripheral blood, taken on day 0 of AZD1222 vaccination. The TCR originated in an adult in good health.

The CDR3 sequence: CASSLVGASATDTQYF. In DNA form, the CDR3 reads TGTGCCAGCAGCTTGGTCGGGGCTTCTGCCACAGATACGCAGTATTTT. The chain carries TRBV5-5 and TRBJ2-3; D tentatively fits TRBD1 or TRBD2 (5 bases each). V lost 0 bases, J lost 2 bases, and 13 bases lay in between. The germline V gene has CDR1 SGHKS and CDR2 YYEKEE (reference sequence). The CDR3 loop spans 16 amino acids. The full variable domain, rest sourced from reference TRBV5-5 and TRBJ2-3, is DAGVTQSPTHLIKTRGQQVTLRCSPISGHKSVSWYQQVLGQGPQFIFQYYEKEERGRGNFPDRFSARQFPNYSSELNVNALLLGDSALYLCASSLVGASATDTQYFGPGTRLTVL.